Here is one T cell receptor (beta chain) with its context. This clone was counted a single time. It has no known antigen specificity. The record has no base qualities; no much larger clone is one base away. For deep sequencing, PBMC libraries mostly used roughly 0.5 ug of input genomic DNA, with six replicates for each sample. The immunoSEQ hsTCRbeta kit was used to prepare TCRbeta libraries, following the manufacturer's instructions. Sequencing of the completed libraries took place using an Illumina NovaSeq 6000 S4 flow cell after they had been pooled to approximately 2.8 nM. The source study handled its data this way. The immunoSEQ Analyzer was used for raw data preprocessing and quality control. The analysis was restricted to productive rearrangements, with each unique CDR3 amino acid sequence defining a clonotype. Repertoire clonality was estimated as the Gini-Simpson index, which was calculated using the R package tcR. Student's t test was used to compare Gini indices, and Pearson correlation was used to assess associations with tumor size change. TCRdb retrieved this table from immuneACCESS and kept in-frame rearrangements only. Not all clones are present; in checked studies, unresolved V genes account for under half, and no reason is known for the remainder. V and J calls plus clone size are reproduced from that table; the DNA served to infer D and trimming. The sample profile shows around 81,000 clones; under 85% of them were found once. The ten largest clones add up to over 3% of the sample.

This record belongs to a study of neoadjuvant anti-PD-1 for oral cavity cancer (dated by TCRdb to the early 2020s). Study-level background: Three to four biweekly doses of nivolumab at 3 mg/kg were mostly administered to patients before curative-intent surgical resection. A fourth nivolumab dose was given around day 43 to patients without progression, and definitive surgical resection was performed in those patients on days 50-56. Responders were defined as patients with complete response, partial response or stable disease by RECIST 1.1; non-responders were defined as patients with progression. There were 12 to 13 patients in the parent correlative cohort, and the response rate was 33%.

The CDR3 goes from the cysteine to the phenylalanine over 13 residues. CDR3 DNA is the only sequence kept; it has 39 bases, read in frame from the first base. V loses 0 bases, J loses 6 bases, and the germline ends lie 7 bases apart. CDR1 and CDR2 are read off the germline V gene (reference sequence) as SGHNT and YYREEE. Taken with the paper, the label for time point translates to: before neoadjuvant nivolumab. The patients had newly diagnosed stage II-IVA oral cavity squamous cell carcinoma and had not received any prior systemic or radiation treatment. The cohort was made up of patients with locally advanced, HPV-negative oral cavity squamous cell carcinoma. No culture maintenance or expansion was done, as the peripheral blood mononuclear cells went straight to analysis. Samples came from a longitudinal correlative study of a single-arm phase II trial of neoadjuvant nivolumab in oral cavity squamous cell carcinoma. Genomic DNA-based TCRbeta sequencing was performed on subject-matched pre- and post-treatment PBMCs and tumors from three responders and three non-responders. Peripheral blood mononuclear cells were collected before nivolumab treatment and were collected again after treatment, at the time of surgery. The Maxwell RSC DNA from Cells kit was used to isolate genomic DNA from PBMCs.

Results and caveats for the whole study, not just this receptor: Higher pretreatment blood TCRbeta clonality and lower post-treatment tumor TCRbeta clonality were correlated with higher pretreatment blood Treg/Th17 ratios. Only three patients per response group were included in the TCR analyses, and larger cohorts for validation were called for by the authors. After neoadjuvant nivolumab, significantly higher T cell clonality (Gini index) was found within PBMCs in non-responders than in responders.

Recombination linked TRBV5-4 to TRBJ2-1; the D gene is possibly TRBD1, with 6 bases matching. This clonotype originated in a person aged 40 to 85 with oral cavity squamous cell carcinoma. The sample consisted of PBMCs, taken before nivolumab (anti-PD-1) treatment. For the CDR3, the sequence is CASSLDRANEQFF. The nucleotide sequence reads TGTGCCAGCAGCTTGGACAGGGCCAATGAGCAGTTCTTC. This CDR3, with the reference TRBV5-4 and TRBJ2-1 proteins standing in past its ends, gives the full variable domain ETGVTQSPTHLIKTRGQQVTLRCSSQSGHNTVSWYQQALGQGPQFIFQYYREEENGRGNFPPRFSGLQFPNYSSELNVNALELDDSALYLCASSLDRANEQFFGPGTRLTVL.